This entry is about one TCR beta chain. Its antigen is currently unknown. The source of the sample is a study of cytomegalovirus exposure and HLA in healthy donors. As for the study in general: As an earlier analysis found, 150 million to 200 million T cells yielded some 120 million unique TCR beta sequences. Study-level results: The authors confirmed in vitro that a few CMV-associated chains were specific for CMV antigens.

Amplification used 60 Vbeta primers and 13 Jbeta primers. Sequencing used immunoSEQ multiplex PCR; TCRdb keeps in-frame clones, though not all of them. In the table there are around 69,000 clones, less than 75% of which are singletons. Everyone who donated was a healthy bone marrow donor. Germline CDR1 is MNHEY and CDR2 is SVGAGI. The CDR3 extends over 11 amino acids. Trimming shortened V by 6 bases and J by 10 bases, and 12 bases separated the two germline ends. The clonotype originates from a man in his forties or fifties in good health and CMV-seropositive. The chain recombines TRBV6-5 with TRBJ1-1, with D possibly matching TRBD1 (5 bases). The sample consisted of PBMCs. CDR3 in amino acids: CASSSGDAAFF. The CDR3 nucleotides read TGTGCCAGCAGCTCGGGGGATGCAGCTTTCTTT.